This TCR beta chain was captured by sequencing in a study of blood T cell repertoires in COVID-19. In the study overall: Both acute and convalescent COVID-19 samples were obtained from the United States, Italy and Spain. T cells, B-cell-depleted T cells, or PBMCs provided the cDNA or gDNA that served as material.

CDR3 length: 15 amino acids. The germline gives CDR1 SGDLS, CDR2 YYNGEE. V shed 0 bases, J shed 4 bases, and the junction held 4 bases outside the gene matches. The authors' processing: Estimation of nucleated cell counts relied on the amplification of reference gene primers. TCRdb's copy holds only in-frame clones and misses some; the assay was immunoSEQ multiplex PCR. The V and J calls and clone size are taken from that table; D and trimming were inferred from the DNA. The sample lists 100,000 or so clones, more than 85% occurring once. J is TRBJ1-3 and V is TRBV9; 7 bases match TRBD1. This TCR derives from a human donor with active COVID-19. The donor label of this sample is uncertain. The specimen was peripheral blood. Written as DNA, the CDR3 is TGTGCCAGCAGCGTAGGACAGGGCGCAGGAAACACCATATATTTT. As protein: CASSVGQGAGNTIYF.